This section outlines one T cell receptor (beta chain) sequence together with its context. Its antigen is not identified. CDR1 is MNHEY, CDR2 SMNVEV, per germline (reference sequence). J lost 4 bases, V lost 7 bases, and 6 bases had no gene match. This CDR3 region has 14 residues. This specimen belongs to a study of CD8 T cells in ankylosing spondylitis. From the 5' RACE reads, TCRdb called clonotypes with MiXCR, one entry per CDR3 protein. The table shows 330,000 or so distinct CDR3 sequences, with under 8.5% occurring only once. Findings of the study overall: What appeared characteristic of ankylosing spondylitis blood was a TCR beta motif of eight highly homologous variants. Several of the motif variants were reported before in synovial fluid and blood from reactive arthritis. Researchers reportedly found disease-linked clones significantly enriched in matched ankylosing spondylitis synovial fluid.

The receptor was isolated from a male donor with ankylosing spondylitis. The sequenced sample was blood, either unsorted or a sorted T cell fraction (not recorded which). The rearrangement uses TRBV27 and TRBJ2-7; 11 bases fit TRBD2. CDR3 region: CASTVSGRAYEQYF. For the CDR3, the DNA is TGTGCCAGCACCGTTAGCGGGAGGGCTTACGAGCAGTACTTC.